What follows is one T cell receptor beta chain and its context. This clone has more than one count but fewer than ten. Its cognate antigen has yet to be identified. Base qualities are missing; no much larger clone stands one base away. The method behind the library was the immunoSEQ multiplex PCR assay. The clones in this table, taken by TCRdb from immuneACCESS, are in-frame only. Not every clone is retained; where verified, under half of the shortfall comes from an unresolved V gene, and the cause of the rest is unknown. The sample table records around 49,000 clones; approximately 89% of these occur just once. The ten largest clones add up to roughly 1.5% of the sample. This specimen comes from a study of control samples from healthy donors and cancer patients (dated by TCRdb to 2020 to 2021). The junction carries 20 bases between V and J, which are trimmed by 5 bases and 0 bases respectively. The CDR3 sequence holds 17 residues, the cysteine and phenylalanine included. Of the read, only the CDR3 DNA is kept; its 51 bases are in frame from base 1. The germline V gene (reference sequence) specifies SGHKS as CDR1 and YYEKEE as CDR2.

Sequencing used PBMCs. The sequence is built from TRBV5-5 and TRBJ2-5, and perhaps TRBD1 as D gene, on 5 matching bases. This receptor was identified in a man aged 35 to 55 with colorectal cancer. The nucleotide sequence reads TGTGCCAGCAGTTTTGACAGAGTTGAACTCTACCAAGAGACCCAGTACTTC. Its protein reads: CASSFDRVELYQETQYF.